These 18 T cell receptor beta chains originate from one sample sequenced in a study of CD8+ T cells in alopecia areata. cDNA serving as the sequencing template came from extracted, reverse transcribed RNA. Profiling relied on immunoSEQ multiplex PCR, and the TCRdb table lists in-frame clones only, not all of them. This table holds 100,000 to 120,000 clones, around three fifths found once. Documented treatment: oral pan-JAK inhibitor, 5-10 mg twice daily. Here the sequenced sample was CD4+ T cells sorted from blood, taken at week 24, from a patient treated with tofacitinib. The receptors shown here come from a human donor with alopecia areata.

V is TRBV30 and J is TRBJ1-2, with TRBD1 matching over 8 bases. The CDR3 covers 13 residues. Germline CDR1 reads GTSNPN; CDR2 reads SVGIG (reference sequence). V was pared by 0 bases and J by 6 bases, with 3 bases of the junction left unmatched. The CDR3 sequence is CAWSVQGANGYTF. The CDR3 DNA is TGTGCCTGGAGTGTGCAGGGGGCGAATGGCTACACCTTC. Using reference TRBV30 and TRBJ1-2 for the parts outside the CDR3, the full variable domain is SQTIHQWPATLVQPVGSPLSLECTVEGTSNPNLYWYRQAAGRGLQLLFYSVGIGQISSEVPQNLSASRPQDRQFILSSKKLLLSDSGFYLCAWSVQGANGYTFGSGTRLTVV.

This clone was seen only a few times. Here the CDR3 DNA reads TGTGCCAGCAGCGGCGGCGAACTAGGCAGTGCTGAAGCTTTCTTT. Amino acid sequence: CASSGGELGSAEAFF. J is TRBJ1-1 and V is TRBV7-2; D not certain. CDR1 is SGHTA, CDR2 FQGNSA, per germline. Deletions cut 5 bases from V and 6 bases from J, with 19 bases between. The CDR3 has 15 amino acids.

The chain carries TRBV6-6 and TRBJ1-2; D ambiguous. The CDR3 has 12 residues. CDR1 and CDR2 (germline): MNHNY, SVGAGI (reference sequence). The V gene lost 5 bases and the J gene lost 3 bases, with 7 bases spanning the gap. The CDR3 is CASSPTDYGYTF. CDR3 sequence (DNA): TGTGCCAGCAGTCCGACGGACTATGGCTACACCTTC.

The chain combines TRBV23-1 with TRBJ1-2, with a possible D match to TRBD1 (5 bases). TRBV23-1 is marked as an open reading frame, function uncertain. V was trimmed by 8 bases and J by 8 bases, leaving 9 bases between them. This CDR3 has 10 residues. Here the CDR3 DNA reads TGCGCCAGCGAAAACAGGGGCTACACCTTC. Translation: CASENRGYTF.

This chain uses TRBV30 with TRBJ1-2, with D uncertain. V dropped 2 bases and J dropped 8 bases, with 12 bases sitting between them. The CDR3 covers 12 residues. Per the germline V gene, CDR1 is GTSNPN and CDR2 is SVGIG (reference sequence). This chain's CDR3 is CAWSSERYGYTF. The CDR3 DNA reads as TGTGCCTGGAGTTCCGAACGGTACGGCTACACCTTC.

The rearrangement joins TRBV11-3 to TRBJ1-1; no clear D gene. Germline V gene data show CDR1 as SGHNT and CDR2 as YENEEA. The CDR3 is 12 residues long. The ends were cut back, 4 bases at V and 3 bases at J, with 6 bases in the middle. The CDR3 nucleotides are TGTGCCAGCAGCTCTGGACACACTGAAGCTTTCTTT. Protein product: CASSSGHTEAFF.

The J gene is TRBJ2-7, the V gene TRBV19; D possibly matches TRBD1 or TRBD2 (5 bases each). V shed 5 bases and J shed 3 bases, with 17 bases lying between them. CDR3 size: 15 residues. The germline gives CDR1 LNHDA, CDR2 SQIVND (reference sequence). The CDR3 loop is CASSSSSRDGYEQYF. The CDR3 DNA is TGTGCCAGTAGTTCAAGCTCTCGGGACGGCTACGAGCAGTACTTC.

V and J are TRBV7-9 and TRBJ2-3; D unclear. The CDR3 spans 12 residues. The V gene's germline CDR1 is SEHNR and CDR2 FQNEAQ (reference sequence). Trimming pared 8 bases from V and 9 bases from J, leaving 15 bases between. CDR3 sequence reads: CASEVSRGTQYF. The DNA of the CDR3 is TGTGCCAGCGAAGTCAGCCGCGGCACGCAGTATTTT. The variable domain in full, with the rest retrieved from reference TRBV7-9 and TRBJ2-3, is DTGVSQNPRHKITKRGQNVTFRCDPISEHNRLYWYRQTLGQGPEFLTYFQNEAQLEKSRLLSDRFSAERPKGSFSTLEIQRTEQGDSAMYLCASEVSRGTQYFGPGTRLTVL.

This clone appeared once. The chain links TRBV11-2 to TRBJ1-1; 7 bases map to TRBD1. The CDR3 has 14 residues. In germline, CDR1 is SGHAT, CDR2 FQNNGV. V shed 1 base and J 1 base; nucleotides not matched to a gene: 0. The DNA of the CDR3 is TGTGCCAGCAGCTTAGGGGACAGGAACACTGAAGCTTTCTTT. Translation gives CASSLGDRNTEAFF.

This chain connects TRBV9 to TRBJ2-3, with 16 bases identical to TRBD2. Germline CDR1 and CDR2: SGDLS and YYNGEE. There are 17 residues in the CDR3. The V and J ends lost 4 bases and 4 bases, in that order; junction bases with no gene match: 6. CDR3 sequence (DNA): TGTGCCAGCAGCCCCCCCGGGACTAGCGGGGGGGCAGATACGCAGTATTTT. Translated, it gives CASSPPGTSGGADTQYF.

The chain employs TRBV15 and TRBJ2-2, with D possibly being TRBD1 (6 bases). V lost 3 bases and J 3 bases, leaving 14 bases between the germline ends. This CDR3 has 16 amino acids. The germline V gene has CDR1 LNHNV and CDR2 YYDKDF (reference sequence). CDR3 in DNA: TGTGCCACCAGCAGTCCGGTACAGGGATACACCGGGGAGCTGTTTTTT. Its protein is CATSSPVQGYTGELFF.

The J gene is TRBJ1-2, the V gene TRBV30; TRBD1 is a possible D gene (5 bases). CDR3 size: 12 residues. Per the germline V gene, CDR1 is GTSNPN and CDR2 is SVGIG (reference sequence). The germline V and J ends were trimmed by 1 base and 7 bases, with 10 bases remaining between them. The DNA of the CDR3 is TGTGCCTGGAGTGGGGGGTTAGCTGGCTACACCTTC. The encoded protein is CAWSGGLAGYTF.

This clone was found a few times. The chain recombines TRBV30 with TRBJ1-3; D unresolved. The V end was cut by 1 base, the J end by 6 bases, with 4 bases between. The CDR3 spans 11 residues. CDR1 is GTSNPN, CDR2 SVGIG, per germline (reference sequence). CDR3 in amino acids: CAWSGLNTIYF. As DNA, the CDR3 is TGTGCCTGGAGTGGACTAAACACCATATATTTT. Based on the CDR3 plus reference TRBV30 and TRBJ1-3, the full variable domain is SQTIHQWPATLVQPVGSPLSLECTVEGTSNPNLYWYRQAAGRGLQLLFYSVGIGQISSEVPQNLSASRPQDRQFILSSKKLLLSDSGFYLCAWSGLNTIYFGEGSWLTVV.

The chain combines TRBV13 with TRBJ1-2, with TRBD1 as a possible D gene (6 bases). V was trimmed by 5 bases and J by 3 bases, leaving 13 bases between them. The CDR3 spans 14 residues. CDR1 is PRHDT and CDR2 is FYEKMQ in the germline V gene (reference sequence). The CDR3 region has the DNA TGTGCCAGCAGCGGCCGGGACACCTACTATGGCTACACCTTC. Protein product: CASSGRDTYYGYTF.

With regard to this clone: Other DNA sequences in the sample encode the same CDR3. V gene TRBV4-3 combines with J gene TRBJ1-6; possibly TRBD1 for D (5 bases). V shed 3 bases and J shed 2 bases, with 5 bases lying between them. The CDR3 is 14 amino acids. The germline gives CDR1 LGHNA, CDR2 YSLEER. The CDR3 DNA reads TGCGCCAGCAGCCAGGGGGCCTATAATTCACCCCTCCACTTT. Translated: CASSQGAYNSPLHF.

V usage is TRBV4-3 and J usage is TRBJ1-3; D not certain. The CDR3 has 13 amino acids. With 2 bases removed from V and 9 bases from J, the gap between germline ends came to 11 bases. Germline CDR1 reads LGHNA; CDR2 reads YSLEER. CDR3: CASSQTSESTIYF. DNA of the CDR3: TGCGCCAGCAGCCAAACCTCGGAAAGCACCATATATTTT.

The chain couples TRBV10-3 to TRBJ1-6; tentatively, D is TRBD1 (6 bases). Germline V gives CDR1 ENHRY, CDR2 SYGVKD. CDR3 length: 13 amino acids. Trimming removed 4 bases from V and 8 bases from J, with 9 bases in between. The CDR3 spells CAISGTADSPLHF. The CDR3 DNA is TGTGCCATCAGTGGGACAGCGGATTCACCCCTCCACTTT.

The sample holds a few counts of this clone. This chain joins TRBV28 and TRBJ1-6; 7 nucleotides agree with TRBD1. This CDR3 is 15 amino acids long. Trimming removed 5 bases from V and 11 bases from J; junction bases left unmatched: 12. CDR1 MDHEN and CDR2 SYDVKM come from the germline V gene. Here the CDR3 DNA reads TGTGCCAGCAGTCCGCCGGGACAGCGTGAGGCACCCCTCCACTTT. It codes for CASSPPGQREAPLHF. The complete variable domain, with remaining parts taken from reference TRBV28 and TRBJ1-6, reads DVKVTQSSRYLVKRTGEKVFLECVQDMDHENMFWYRQDPGLGLRLIYFSYDVKMKEKGDIPEGYSVSREKKERFSLILESASTNQTSMYLCASSPPGQREAPLHFGNGTRLTVT.